This T cell receptor beta chain was observed in a study of spatial heterogeneity in lung cancer. Study-level results: There was tracking of ubiquitous and regional nonsynonymous mutations by the respective counts of ubiquitous and regional expanded TCRs. It was found that expanded intratumoral alpha and beta TCR counts tracked tumor mutation counts.

The CDR3 has 13 amino acids. With 3 bases removed from V and 7 bases from J, the gap between germline ends came to 11 bases. Looked up from germline, CDR1 is MNHEY and CDR2 is SMNVEV (reference sequence). The time point is: sample taken at primary tumor resection. The donors comprised approximately 72 untreated early-stage non-small cell lung cancer patients. Whole RNA was taken from tumor, nontumor lung or frozen PBMC; it was then sequenced unsorted. Individually, TCR cDNA molecules were each labelled with a unique molecular identifier. A single record per CDR3 protein comes from TCRdb applying MiXCR to the 5' RACE reads. The table records approximately 2,000 distinct CDR3 sequences, roughly 35% of them present only once. Comments on this clonotype: The antigen remains unidentified.

The chain has TRBV27 and TRBJ2-3; D is uncertain. This TCR was sampled from a male donor with early-stage non-small cell lung cancer. The sequenced sample was lung tumor tissue, obtained at surgery. CDR3 DNA sequence: TGTGCCAGCAGTTTTATTCTCGCGCATACGCAGTATTTT. Protein sequence: CASSFILAHTQYF.